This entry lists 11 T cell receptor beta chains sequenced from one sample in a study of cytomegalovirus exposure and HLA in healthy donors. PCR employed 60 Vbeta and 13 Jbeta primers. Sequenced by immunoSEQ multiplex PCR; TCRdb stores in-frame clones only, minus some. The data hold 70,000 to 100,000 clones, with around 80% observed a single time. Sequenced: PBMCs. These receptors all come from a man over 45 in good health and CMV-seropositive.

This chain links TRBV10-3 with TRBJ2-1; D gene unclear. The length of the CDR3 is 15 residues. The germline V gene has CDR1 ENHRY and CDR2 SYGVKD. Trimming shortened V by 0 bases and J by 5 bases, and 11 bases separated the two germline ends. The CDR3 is CAISESTSPHNEQFF. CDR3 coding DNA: TGTGCCATCAGTGAGTCAACAAGTCCACACAATGAGCAGTTCTTC.

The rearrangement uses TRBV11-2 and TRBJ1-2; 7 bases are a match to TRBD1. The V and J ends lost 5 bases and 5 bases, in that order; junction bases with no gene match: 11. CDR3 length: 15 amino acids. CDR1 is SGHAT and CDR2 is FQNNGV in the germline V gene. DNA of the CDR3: TGTGCCAGCAGCCCAGGGGGTGGGACCCCTTATGGCTACACCTTC. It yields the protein CASSPGGGTPYGYTF. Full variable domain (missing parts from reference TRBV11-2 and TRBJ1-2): EAGVAQSPRYKIIEKRQSVAFWCNPISGHATLYWYQQILGQGPKLLIQFQNNGVVDDSQLPKDRFSAERLKGVDSTLKIQPAKLEDSAVYLCASSPGGGTPYGYTFGSGTRLTVV.

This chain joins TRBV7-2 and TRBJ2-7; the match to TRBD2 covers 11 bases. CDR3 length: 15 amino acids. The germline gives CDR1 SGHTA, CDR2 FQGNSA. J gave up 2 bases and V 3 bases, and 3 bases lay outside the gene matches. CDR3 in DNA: TGTGCCAGCAGCTTGGGACTAGCGGCAGCCTACGAGCAGTACTTC. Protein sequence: CASSLGLAAAYEQYF.

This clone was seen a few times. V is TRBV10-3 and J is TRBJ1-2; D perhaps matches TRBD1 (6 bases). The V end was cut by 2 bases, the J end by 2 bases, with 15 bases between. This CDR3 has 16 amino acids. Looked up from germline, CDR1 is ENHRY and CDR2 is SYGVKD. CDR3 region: CAISEDVTGRNYGYTF. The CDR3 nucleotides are TGTGCCATCAGTGAGGACGTGACAGGCCGAAACTATGGCTACACCTTC.

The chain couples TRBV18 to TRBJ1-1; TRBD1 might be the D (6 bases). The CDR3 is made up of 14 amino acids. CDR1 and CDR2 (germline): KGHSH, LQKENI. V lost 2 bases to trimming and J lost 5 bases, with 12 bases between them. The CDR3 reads CASSPAGARTEAFF. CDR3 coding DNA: TGTGCCAGCTCACCAGCGGGGGCAAGGACTGAAGCTTTCTTT.

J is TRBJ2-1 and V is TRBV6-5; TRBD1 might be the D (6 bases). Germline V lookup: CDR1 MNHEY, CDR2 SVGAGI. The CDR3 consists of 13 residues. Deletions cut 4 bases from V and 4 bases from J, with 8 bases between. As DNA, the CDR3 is TGTGCCAGCAGTTTAGACAGGTACAATGAGCAGTTCTTC. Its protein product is CASSLDRYNEQFF.

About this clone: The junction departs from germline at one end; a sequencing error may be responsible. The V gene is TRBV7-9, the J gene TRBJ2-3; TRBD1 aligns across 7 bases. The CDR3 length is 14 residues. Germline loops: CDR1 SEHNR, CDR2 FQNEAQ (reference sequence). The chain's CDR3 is CSSSLTGWTDTQYF. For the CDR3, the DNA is TGTTCCAGCAGTCTGACAGGGTGGACAGATACGCAGTATTTT.

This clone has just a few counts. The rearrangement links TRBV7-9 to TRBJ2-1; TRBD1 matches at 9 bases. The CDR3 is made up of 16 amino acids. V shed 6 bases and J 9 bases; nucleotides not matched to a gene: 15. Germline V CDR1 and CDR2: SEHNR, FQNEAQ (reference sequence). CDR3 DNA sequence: TGTGCCAGCAGTTCGACCGGGACAGGGCCCGTGGGTGAGCAGTTCTTC. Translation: CASSSTGTGPVGEQFF.

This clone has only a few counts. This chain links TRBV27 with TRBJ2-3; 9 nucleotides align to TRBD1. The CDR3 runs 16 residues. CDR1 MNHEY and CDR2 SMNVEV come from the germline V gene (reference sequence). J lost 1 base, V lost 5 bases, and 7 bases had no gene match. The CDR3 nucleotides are TGTGCCAGCAGTGTGGGACAGGGCGGGGGCACAGATACGCAGTATTTT. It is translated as CASSVGQGGGTDTQYF.

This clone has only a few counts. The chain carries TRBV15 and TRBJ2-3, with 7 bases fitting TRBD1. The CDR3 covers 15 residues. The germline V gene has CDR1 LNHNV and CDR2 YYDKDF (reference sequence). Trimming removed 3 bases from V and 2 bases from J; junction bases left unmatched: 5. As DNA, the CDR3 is TGTGCCACCAGCAGGGACAGGTACGACACAGATACGCAGTATTTT. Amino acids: CATSRDRYDTDTQYF.

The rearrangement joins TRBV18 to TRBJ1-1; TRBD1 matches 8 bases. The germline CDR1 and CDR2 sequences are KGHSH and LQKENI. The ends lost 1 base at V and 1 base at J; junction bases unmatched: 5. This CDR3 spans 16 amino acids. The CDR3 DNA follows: TGTGCCAGCTCACCACGAACCGGACAGGGGAACACTGAAGCTTTCTTT. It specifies CASSPRTGQGNTEAFF.